A single sample gave rise to the 5 T cell receptor beta chains below, sequenced in a study of blood T cell repertoires in COVID-19. Measured with immunoSEQ multiplex PCR; TCRdb has only the in-frame clones, and not every one. This table holds around 83,000 clones, 85% to 90% found once. The sample was peripheral blood. The receptors originated from a man older than 75 with active or convalescent COVID-19.

The V call is TRBV2, the J call TRBJ2-2; D gene uncertain. The CDR3 totals 13 residues. V was cut by 5 bases and J by 5 bases, with 9 bases left in between. Germline V CDR1 and CDR2: SNHLY, FYNNEI. The CDR3 DNA sequence: TGTGCCAGCAGTATCGGGTCTACCGGGGAGCTGTTTTTT. Translating it yields CASSIGSTGELFF.

The V gene is TRBV19, the J gene TRBJ1-1, with D possibly matching TRBD1 (5 bases). Germline CDR1 reads LNHDA; CDR2 reads SQIVND (reference sequence). The CDR3 extends over 14 amino acids. V dropped 7 bases and J dropped 6 bases, with 18 bases sitting between them. CDR3 region: CASTLSGKGSEAFF. DNA of the CDR3: TGTGCCAGTACCTTATCAGGGAAGGGTTCTGAAGCTTTCTTT.

The chain has TRBV20-1 and TRBJ2-1, with D perhaps TRBD2 (6 bases). There are 12 residues in the CDR3. CDR1 is DFQATT, CDR2 SNEGSKA, per germline (reference sequence). The ends were cut back, 3 bases at V and 10 bases at J, with 13 bases in the middle. This chain's CDR3 is CSASAGGGEQFF. DNA for the CDR3: TGCAGTGCTAGTGCCGGTGGAGGGGAGCAGTTCTTC.

The chain is built from TRBV15 and TRBJ2-3; tentatively, D is TRBD1 (5 bases). V was trimmed by 4 bases and J by 2 bases, leaving 13 bases between them. Germline V gene lookup returns CDR1 LNHNV and CDR2 YYDKDF (reference sequence). This CDR3 is 15 amino acids long. The CDR3 sequence: CATSNRRRYTDTQYF. The DNA of the CDR3 is TGTGCCACCAGCAACAGGCGGAGATACACAGATACGCAGTATTTT.

This chain connects TRBV5-6 to TRBJ2-1; no reliable D call. The CDR3 has 14 amino acids. V gave up 1 base and J gave up 4 bases, with 9 bases separating them. CDR1 and CDR2 (germline): SGHDT, YYEEEE. CDR3 region: CASSLILPYNEQFF. CDR3 nucleotide sequence: TGTGCCAGCAGCTTGATACTACCATACAATGAGCAGTTCTTC.